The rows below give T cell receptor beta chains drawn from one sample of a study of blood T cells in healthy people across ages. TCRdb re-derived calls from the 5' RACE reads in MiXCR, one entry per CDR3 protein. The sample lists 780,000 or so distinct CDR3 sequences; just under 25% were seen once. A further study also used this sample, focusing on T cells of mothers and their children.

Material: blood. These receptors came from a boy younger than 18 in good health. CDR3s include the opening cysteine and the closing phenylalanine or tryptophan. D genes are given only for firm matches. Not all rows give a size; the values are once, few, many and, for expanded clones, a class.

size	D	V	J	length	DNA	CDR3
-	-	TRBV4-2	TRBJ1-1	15	TGTGCCAGCAGCCAAGAGTCGGTTATGAACACTGAAGCTTTCTTT	CASSQESVMNTEAFF
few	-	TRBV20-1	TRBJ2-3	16	TGCAGTGCTAGAGATATGGGGGGAGTGTACACAGATACGCAGTATTTT	CSARDMGGVYTDTQYF
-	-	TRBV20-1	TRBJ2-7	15	TGCAGTGCTAGAGATCTTAGGGGCGAGGGCTACGAGCAGTACTTC	CSARDLRGEGYEQYF
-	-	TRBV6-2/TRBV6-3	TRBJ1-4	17	TGTGCCAGCAGTAGATCCGGGACATTCGCAACTAATGAAAAACTGTTTTTT	CASSRSGTFATNEKLFF
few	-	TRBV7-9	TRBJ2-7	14	TGTGCCAGCAGCGGCCTTTCTGATTCCTACGAGCAGTACTTC	CASSGLSDSYEQYF
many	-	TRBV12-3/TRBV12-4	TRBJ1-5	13	TGTGCCAGCAGTCCGGACCGGAATCAGCCCCAGCATTTT	CASSPDRNQPQHF
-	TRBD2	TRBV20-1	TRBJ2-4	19	TGCAGTGCTAGAGATTGGGGCGGGAGGGGAACCCTAGCCAAAAACATTCAGTACTTC	CSARDWGGRGTLAKNIQYF
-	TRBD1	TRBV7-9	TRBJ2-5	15	TGTGCCAGCAGCTTAGGGGCACAGGGGACGGAGACCCAGTACTTC	CASSLGAQGTETQYF
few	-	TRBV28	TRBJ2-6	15	TGTGCCAGCCTACCACTAAGCTCTGGGGCCAACGTCCTGACTTTC	CASLPLSSGANVLTF
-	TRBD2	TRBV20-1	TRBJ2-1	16	TGCAGTGCTAGAGTGTCTAGCGGGAGTGTGAACAATGAGCAGTTCTTC	CSARVSSGSVNNEQFF
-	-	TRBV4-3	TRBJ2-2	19	TGCGCCAGCAGCCAAGGAGCCCCACCGGCGGACTCGAACACCGGGGAGCTGTTTTTT	CASSQGAPPADSNTGELFF
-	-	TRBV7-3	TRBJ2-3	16	TGTGCCAGCAGCCCCGCTGGCGGGGCCTTAACAGATACGCAGTATTTT	CASSPAGGALTDTQYF